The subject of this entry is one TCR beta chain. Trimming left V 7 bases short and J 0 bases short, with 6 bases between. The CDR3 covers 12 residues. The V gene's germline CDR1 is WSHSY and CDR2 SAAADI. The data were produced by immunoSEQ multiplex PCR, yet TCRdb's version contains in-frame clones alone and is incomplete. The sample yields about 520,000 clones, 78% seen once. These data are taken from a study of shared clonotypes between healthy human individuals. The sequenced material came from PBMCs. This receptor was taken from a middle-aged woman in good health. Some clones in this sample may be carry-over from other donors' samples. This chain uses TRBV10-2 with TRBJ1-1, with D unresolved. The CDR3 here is CASTELNTEAFF. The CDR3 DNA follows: TGCGCCAGCACCGAGCTGAACACTGAAGCTTTCTTT.